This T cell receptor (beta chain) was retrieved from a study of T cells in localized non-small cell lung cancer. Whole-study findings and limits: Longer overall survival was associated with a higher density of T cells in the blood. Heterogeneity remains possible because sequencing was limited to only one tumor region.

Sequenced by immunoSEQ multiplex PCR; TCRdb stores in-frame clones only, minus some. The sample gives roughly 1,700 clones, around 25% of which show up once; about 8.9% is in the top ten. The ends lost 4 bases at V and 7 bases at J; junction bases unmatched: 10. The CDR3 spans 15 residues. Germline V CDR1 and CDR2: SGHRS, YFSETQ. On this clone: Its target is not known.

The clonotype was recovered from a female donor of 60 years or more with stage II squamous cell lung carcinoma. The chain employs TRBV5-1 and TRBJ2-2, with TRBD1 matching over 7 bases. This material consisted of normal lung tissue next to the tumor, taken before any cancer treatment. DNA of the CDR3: TGCGCCAGCAGCCTTTCGACAGGGATGAACGGGGAGCTGTTTTTT. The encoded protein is CASSLSTGMNGELFF.